This T cell receptor (beta chain) derives from a study of cytomegalovirus exposure and HLA in healthy donors. Overall study findings and caveats: Rare TCR sequences predominated, though certain public TCRs were found in many donors.

Trimming pared 4 bases from V and 4 bases from J, leaving 20 bases between. Germline lookup yields CDR1 MDHEN and CDR2 SYDVKM. There are 17 residues in the CDR3. Concerning this clone: Its antigen remains unidentified.

Use of 60 Vbeta and 13 Jbeta primers characterized the PCR. Clones were read by immunoSEQ multiplex PCR, and TCRdb kept only the in-frame ones, dropping some. Of around 130,000 clones in the sample, around 77% were seen once. Sequencing was done on a sample of PBMCs. This sequence originates from a man between 18 and 29 years old in good health and CMV-seropositive. The chain links TRBV28 to TRBJ2-1; tentatively, D is TRBD2 (6 bases). Here the CDR3 reads CASSSPGDVRLYNEQFF. CDR3 coding DNA: TGTGCCAGCAGTTCCCCGGGGGACGTCCGATTGTACAATGAGCAGTTCTTC. Filled out from reference TRBV28 and TRBJ2-1, the complete variable domain reads DVKVTQSSRYLVKRTGEKVFLECVQDMDHENMFWYRQDPGLGLRLIYFSYDVKMKEKGDIPEGYSVSREKKERFSLILESASTNQTSMYLCASSSPGDVRLYNEQFFGPGTRLTVL.